The T cell receptor beta chain described here comes from a study of T cell responses to AZD1222 COVID-19 vaccine. The study, taken as a whole, reports: Unmutated variant regions are reportedly targeted by nearly half of spike-specific TCRs. Only after the peak T cell response were repertoires sampled.

The protocol was immunoSEQ multiplex PCR, while the TCRdb copy is restricted to in-frame clones and leaves out a portion. The repertoire includes 110,000 or so clones, roughly 89% of them detected once, and approximately 5.1% sits in the top ten. On this clone itself: Its cognate antigen is unknown.

The germline CDR1 and CDR2 sequences are MNHEY and SVGAGI. The CDR3 totals 14 residues. The trim removed 7 bases at V and 4 bases at J, leaving 6 bases unmatched. The chain has TRBV6-5 and TRBJ2-1; the match to TRBD1 covers 8 bases. Sequences were derived from peripheral blood, sampled on day 0 of AZD1222 vaccination. This TCR was sampled from an adult in good health. The chain's CDR3 is CASKGGTGYNEQFF. The CDR3 coding sequence is TGTGCCAGCAAGGGCGGGACAGGATACAATGAGCAGTTCTTC.